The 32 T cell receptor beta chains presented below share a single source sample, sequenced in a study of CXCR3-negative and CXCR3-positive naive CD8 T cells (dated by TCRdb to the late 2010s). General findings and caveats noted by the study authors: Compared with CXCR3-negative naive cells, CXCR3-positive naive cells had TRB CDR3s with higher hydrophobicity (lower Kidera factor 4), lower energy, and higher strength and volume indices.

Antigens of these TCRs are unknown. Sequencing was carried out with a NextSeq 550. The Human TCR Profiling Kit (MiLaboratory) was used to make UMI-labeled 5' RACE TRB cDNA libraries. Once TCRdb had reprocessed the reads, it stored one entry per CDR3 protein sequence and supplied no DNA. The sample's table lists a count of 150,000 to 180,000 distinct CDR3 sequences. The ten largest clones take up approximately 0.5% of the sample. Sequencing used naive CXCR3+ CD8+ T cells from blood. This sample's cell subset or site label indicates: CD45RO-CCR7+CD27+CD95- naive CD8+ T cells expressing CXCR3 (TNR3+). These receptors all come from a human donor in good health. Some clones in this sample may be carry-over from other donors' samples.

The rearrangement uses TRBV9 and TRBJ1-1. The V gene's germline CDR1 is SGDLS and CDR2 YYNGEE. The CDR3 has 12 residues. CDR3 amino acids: CASSVQGDEAFF.

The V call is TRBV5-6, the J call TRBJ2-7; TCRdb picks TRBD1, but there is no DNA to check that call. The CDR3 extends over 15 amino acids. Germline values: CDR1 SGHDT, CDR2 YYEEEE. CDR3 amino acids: CASRHRQGYSYEQYF.

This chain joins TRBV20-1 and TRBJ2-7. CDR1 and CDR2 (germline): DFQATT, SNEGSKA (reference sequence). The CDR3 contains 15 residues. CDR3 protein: CSARDRTAGSYEQYF.

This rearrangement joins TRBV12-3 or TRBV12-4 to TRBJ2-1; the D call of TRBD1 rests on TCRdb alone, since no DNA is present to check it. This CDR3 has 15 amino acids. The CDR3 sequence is CASSPTGGPWKEQFF.

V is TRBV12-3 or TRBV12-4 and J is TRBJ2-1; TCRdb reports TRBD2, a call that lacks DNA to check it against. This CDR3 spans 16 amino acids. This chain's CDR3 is CASSGLAGAPSGEQFF.

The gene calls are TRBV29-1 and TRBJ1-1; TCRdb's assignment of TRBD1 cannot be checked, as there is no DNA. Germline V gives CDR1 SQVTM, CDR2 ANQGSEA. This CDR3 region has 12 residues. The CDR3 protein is CSAAGMNTEAFF.

This CDR3 is CASSPWQGAQDEQYF. This sequence joins TRBV7-8 and TRBJ2-7; TCRdb's D call, TRBD1, is unchecked because there is no DNA. This CDR3 has 15 residues. Germline V gene data show CDR1 as SGHVS and CDR2 as FQNEAQ. Complete variable domain (other parts from reference TRBV7-8 and TRBJ2-7): GAGVSQSPRYKVAKRGQDVALRCDPISGHVSLFWYQQALGQGPEFLTYFQNEAQLDKSGLPSDRFFAERPEGSVSTLKIQRTQQEDSAVYLCASSPWQGAQDEQYFGPGTRLTVT.

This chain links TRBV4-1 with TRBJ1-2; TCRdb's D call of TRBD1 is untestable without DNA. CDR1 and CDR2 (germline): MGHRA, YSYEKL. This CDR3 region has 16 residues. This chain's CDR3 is CASSQDVLGSNYGYTF.

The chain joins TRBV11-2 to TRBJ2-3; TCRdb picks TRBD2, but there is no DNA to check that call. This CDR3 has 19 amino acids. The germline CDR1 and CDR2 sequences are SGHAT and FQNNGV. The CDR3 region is CASSFFTAVIAGGTDTQYF.

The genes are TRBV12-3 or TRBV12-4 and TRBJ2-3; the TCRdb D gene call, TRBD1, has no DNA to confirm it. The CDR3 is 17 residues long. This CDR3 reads CASSFPRGGTRADTQYF.

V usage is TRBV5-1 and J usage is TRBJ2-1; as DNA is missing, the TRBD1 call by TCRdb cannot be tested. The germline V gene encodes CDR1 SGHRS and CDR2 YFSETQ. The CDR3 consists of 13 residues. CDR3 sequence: CASSTDRYNEQFF.

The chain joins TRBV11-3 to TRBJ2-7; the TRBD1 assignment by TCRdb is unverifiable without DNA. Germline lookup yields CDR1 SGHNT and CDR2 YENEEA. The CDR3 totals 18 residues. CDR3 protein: CASSLGSAAGTGVHEQYF.

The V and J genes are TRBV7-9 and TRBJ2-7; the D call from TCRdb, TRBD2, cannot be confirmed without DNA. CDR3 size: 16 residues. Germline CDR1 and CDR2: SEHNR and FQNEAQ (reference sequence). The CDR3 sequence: CASSPGLITGSYEQYF.

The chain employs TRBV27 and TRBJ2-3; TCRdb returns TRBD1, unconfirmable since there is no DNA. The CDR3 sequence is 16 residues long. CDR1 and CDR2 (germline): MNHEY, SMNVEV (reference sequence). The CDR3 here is CASSLLGTVSTDTQYF.

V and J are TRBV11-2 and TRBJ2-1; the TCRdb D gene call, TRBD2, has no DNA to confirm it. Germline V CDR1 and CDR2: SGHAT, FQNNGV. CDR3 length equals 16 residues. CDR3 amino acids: CASSLEADLVNNEQFF.

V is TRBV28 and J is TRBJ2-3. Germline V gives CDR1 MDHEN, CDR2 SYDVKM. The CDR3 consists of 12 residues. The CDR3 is CASSLYSDTQYF.

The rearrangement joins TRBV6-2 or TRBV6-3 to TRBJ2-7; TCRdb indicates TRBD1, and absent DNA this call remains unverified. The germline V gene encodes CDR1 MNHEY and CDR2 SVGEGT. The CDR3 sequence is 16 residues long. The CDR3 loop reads CASSLRPAGRNYEQYF.

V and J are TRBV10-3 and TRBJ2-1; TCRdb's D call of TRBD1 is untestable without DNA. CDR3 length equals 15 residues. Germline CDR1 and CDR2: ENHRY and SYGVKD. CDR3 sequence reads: CAISGNRGHPNEQFF.

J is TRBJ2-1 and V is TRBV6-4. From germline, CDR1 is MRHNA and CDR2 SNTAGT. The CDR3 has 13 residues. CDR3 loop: CASSELGNNEQFF.

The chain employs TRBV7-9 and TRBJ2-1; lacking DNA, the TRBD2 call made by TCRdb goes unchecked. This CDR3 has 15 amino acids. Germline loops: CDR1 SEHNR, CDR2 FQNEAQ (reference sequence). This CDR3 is CASSLERERSNEQFF. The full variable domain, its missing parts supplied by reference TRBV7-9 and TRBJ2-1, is DTGVSQNPRHKITKRGQNVTFRCDPISEHNRLYWYRQTLGQGPEFLTYFQNEAQLEKSRLLSDRFSAERPKGSFSTLEIQRTEQGDSAMYLCASSLERERSNEQFFGPGTRLTVL.

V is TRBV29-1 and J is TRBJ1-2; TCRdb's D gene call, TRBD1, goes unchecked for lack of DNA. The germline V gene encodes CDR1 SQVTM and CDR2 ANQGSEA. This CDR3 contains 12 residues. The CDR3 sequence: CSVPGQGYGYTF.

CDR3 sequence: CASSIDRENEQFF. The chain carries TRBV19 and TRBJ2-1. There are 13 residues in the CDR3. Germline V CDR1 and CDR2: LNHDA, SQIVND (reference sequence).

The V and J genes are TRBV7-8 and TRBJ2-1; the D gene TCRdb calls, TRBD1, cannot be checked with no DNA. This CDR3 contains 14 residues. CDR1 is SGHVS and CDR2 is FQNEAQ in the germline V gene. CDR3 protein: CASSGDRAYNEQFF.

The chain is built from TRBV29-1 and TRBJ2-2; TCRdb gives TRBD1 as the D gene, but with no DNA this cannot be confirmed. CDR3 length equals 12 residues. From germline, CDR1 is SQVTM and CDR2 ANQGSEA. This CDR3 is CSLEGDTGELFF.

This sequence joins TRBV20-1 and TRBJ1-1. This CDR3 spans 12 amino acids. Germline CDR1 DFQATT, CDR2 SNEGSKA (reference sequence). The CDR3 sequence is CSLELGNTEAFF.

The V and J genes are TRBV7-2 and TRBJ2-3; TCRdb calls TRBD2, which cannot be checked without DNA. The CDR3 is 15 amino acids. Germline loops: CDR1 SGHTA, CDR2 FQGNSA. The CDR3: CASSLRGRAIDTQYF.

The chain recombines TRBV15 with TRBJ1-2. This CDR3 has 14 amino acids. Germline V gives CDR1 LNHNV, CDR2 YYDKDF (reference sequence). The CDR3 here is CATSRESASYGYTF. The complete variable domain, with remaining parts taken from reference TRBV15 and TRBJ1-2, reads DAMVIQNPRYQVTQFGKPVTLSCSQTLNHNVMYWYQQKSSQAPKLLFHYYDKDFNNEADTPDNFQSRRPNTSFCFLDIRSPGLGDTAMYLCATSRESASYGYTFGSGTRLTVV.

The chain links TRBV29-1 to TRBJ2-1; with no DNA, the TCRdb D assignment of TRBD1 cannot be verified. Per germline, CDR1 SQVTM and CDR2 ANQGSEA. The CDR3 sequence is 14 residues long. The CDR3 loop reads CSVSSLGQNNEQFF.

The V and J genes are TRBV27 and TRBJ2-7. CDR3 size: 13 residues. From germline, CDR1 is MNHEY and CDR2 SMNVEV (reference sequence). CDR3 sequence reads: CASSFRNGYEQYF.

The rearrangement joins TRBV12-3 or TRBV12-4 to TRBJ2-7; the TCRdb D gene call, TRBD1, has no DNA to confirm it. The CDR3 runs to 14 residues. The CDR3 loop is CASSPVGRDYEQYF.

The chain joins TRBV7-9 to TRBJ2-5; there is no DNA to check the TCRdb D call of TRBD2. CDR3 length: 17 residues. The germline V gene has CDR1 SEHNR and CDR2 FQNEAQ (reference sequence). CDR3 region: CASSLVPGLARLETQYF.

The CDR3 loop reads CSGGQTDTQYF. This sequence joins TRBV29-1 and TRBJ2-3; TCRdb's assignment of TRBD1 cannot be checked, as there is no DNA. CDR1 and CDR2 (germline): SQVTM, ANQGSEA. The CDR3 is 11 residues long.